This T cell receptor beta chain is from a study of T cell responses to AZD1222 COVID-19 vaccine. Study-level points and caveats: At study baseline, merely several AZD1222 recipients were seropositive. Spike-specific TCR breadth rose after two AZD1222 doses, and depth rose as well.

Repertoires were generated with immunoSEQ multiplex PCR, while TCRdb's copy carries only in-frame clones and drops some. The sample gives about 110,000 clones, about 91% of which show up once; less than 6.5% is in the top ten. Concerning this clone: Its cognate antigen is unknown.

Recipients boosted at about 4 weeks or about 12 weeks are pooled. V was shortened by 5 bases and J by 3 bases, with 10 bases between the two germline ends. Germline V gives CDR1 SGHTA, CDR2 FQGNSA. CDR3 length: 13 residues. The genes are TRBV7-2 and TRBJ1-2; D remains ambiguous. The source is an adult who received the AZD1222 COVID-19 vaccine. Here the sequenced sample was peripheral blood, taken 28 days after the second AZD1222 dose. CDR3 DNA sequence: TGTGCCAGCAGCGCCGACATCGACTATGGCTACACCTTC. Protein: CASSADIDYGYTF.